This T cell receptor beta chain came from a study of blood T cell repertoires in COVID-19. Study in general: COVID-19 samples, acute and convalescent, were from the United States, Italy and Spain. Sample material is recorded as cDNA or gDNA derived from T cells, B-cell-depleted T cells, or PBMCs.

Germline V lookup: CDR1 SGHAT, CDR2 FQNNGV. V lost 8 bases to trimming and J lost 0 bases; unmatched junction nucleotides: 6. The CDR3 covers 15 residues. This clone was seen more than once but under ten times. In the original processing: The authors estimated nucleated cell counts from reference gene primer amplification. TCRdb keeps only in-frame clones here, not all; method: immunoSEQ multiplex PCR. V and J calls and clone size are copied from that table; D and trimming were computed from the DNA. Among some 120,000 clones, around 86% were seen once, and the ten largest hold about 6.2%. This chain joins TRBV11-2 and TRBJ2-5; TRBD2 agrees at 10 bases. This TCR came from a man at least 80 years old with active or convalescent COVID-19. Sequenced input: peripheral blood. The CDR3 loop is CASSRTSGNQETQYF. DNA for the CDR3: TGTGCCAGCTCCAGGACTAGCGGAAACCAAGAGACCCAGTACTTC. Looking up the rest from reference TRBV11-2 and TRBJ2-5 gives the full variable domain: EAGVAQSPRYKIIEKRQSVAFWCNPISGHATLYWYQQILGQGPKLLIQFQNNGVVDDSQLPKDRFSAERLKGVDSTLKIQPAKLEDSAVYLCASSRTSGNQETQYFGPGTRLLVL.